This TCR beta chain was identified during a study of cytomegalovirus exposure and HLA in healthy donors. The donors were members of the roughly 120-subject validation cohort (separate from the roughly 680-subject first cohort). Regarding the study as a whole: The study listed about 150 cytomegalovirus-associated TCR beta chains. In vitro experiments confirmed that three CMV-associated chains were specific for CMV antigens.

Profiling relied on immunoSEQ multiplex PCR, and the TCRdb table lists in-frame clones only, not all of them. The profile covers 90,000 to 120,000 clones, with nearly 97% appearing a single time and 0.67% taken by the ten largest. The J segment lost 4 bases and the V segment lost 4 bases, leaving 5 bases of the junction unmatched. This CDR3 contains 15 residues. CDR1 and CDR2 from the germline V gene are SGHVS and FQNEAQ. With respect to this clone: As yet, its antigen is unknown.

J is TRBJ1-2 and V is TRBV7-8, with 11 bases matching TRBD1. The sequenced sample consisted of PBMCs. The origin of this receptor is a woman aged 18-29 years in good health and CMV-seronegative. The CDR3 bases are TGTGCCAGCAGCTCCGGACAGGGGGCTATCTATGGCTACACCTTC. This gives the protein CASSSGQGAIYGYTF.